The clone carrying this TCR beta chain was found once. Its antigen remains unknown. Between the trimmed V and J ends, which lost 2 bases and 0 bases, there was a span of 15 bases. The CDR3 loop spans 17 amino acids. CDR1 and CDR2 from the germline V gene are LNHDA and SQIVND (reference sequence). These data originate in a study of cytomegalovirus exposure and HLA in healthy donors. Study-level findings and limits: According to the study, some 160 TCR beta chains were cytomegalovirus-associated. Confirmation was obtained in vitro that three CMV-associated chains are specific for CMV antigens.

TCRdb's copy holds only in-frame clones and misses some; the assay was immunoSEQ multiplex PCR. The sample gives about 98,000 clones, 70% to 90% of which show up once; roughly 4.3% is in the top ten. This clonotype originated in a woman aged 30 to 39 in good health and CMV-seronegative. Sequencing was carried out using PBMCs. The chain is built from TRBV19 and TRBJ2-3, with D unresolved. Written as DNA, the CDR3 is TGTGCCAGTAGTATACTTTCGACGATGAGGAGCACAGATACGCAGTATTTT. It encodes CASSILSTMRSTDTQYF.